The 32 T cell receptor beta chains below come from one sample, sequenced in a study of blood T cell repertoires in COVID-19 (dated by TCRdb to about 2020). The library came from the immunoSEQ multiplex PCR assay. TCRdb stores this immuneACCESS table with in-frame sequences only. Part of the clones is absent; in the studies checked, under half of the shortfall reflects unresolved V genes, and no reason is known for the rest. The sample table shows 35,000 to 45,000 clones, and around 85% are seen once. In total, the top ten clones hold roughly 5.1% of the sample. Sequencing used peripheral blood. The source of these receptors is a man aged 35 to 55 with active COVID-19.

The genes are TRBV27 and TRBJ2-7; D ambiguous. The CDR3 extends over 10 amino acids. The V gene lost 6 bases and the J gene lost 3 bases, with 3 bases spanning the gap. Germline V gene sequence: CDR1 MNHEY, CDR2 SMNVEV (reference sequence). The CDR3 bases are TGTGCCAGCAGCAACTACGAGCAGTACTTC. This sequence encodes CASSNYEQYF.

The chain employs TRBV7-2 and TRBJ2-2, with unresolved D. The CDR3 contains 14 residues. Germline lookup yields CDR1 SGHTA and CDR2 FQGNSA. The V end was cut by 1 base, the J end by 7 bases, with 10 bases between. The CDR3 region is CASSLVRAHGELFF. The CDR3 DNA follows: TGTGCCAGCAGCTTAGTAAGAGCCCACGGGGAGCTGTTTTTT.

The V gene is TRBV29-1, the J gene TRBJ1-1; no firm D call. The germline V gene encodes CDR1 SQVTM and CDR2 ANQGSEA. The CDR3 extends over 10 amino acids. Trimming cost V 7 bases and J 1 base, with 4 bases left between them. As DNA, the CDR3 is TGCAGCGGCGGGAACACTGAAGCTTTCTTT. As protein: CSGGNTEAFF.

The V call is TRBV28, the J call TRBJ1-6; D is perhaps TRBD1 (6 bases). The CDR3 extends over 16 amino acids. V was trimmed by 0 bases and J by 6 bases, leaving 12 bases between them. Germline lookup yields CDR1 MDHEN and CDR2 SYDVKM. CDR3 nucleotide sequence: TGTGCCAGCAGTTTATGGGAGGGGGGGGTTAATTCACCCCTCCACTTT. Protein sequence: CASSLWEGGVNSPLHF.

This clone was recorded once. This chain connects TRBV7-6 to TRBJ2-7; 9 bases map to TRBD1. The CDR3 is made up of 14 amino acids. CDR1 SGHVS and CDR2 FNYEAQ come from the germline V gene. J lost 3 bases, V lost 5 bases, and 5 bases had no gene match. CDR3 amino acids: CASSHRDRVYEQYF. The CDR3 nucleotides read TGTGCCAGCAGCCACCGGGACAGGGTCTACGAGCAGTACTTC.

The chain carries TRBV29-1 and TRBJ2-7; TRBD2 matches 9 bases. Trimming cost V 6 bases and J 6 bases; bases outside gene matches: 12. Germline lookup yields CDR1 SQVTM and CDR2 ANQGSEA. The CDR3 contains 14 residues. The DNA for the CDR3 is TGCAGCGTCCGTATAGCGGGAGCCCTTTCCGAGCAGTACTTC. Protein: CSVRIAGALSEQYF.

This clone showed up just a few times. The chain links TRBV27 to TRBJ1-3, with D maybe TRBD1 (6 bases). The CDR3 is 15 amino acids. The germline V and J ends were trimmed by 4 bases and 9 bases, with 19 bases remaining between them. Germline CDR1 and CDR2: MNHEY and SMNVEV (reference sequence). CDR3: CASSSLRGPRGTIYF. The CDR3, as DNA: TGTGCCAGCAGTTCGCTGCGAGGACCCAGGGGCACCATATATTTT.

The V and J genes are TRBV7-6 and TRBJ2-7, with 16 bases identical to TRBD2. This CDR3 is 18 amino acids long. J gave up 2 bases and V 5 bases, and 9 bases lay outside the gene matches. Per the germline V gene, CDR1 is SGHVS and CDR2 is FNYEAQ. The CDR3 DNA reads as TGTGCCAGCAGCCTACGACCGGGACTAGCGGGAGGGACCTACGAGCAGTACTTC. The encoded protein is CASSLRPGLAGGTYEQYF. The entire variable domain, with the rest obtained from reference TRBV7-6 and TRBJ2-7, is as follows: GAGVSQSPRYKVTKRGQDVALRCDPISGHVSLYWYRQALGQGPEFLTYFNYEAQQDKSGLPNDRFSAERPEGSISTLTIQRTEQRDSAMYRCASSLRPGLAGGTYEQYFGPGTRLTVT.

The rearrangement joins TRBV12-3 or TRBV12-4 to TRBJ2-2; D is unclear. V gave up 5 bases and J gave up 3 bases, with 7 bases separating them. The CDR3 is 13 residues long. Here the CDR3 DNA reads TGTGCCAGCAGTCATAGTGACACCGGGGAGCTGTTTTTT. It translates to CASSHSDTGELFF.

The rearrangement links TRBV27 to TRBJ2-7; 7 bases align to TRBD2. The CDR3 is 14 amino acids. Unmatched junction bases numbered 6, after V lost 4 bases and J lost 3 bases. Looked up from germline, CDR1 is MNHEY and CDR2 is SMNVEV (reference sequence). CDR3 in amino acids: CASSYLAEIYEQYF. For the CDR3, the DNA is TGTGCCAGCAGTTACCTAGCGGAGATCTACGAGCAGTACTTC.

The chain couples TRBV3-1 (or the pseudogene TRBV3-2) to TRBJ2-2; 11 bases fit TRBD2. This CDR3 is 18 amino acids long. Losses at the gene ends were 5 bases for V and 4 bases for J; bases not matched to a gene: 12. Germline lookup yields CDR1 LGHDT and CDR2 YNNKEL (reference sequence). CDR3 DNA: TGTGCCAGCAGCTTTACCGGGACTAGCGGTAGTGTCACCGGGGAGCTGTTTTTT. Translating gives CASSFTGTSGSVTGELFF.

The rearrangement joins TRBV7-9 to TRBJ1-3, with D possibly being TRBD1 (5 bases). This CDR3 has 14 amino acids. Germline CDR1 is SEHNR and CDR2 is FQNEAQ (reference sequence). V lost 5 bases, J lost 7 bases, and 15 bases lay in between. The CDR3 here is CASSRQSLWNTIYF. The DNA for the CDR3 is TGTGCCAGCAGCCGACAGTCCCTGTGGAACACCATATATTTT.

The chain joins TRBV2 to TRBJ2-7; 7 bases fit TRBD2. The CDR3 extends over 15 amino acids. Losses at the gene ends were 3 bases for V and 2 bases for J; bases not matched to a gene: 7. From germline, CDR1 is SNHLY and CDR2 FYNNEI. Here the CDR3 reads CASSDEGRVAYEQYF. The CDR3, as DNA: TGTGCCAGCAGTGACGAAGGGAGGGTGGCCTACGAGCAGTACTTC.

This clone has just a few counts. CDR3 sequence reads: CASRNQGANQPQHF. CDR3 sequence (DNA): TGTGCCAGCCGGAACCAGGGGGCTAATCAGCCCCAGCATTTT. The chain employs TRBV27 and TRBJ1-5; TRBD1 aligns across 8 bases. Unmatched junction bases numbered 7, after V lost 8 bases and J lost 4 bases. The germline gives CDR1 MNHEY, CDR2 SMNVEV (reference sequence). The CDR3 consists of 14 residues.

V gene TRBV7-9 combines with J gene TRBJ1-2; D not certain. Between the trimmed V and J ends, which lost 0 bases and 4 bases, there was a span of 18 bases. Germline V gene sequence: CDR1 SEHNR, CDR2 FQNEAQ (reference sequence). The length of the CDR3 is 17 residues. The CDR3 nucleotides read TGTGCCAGCAGCTTAGCGGCGGCCCTCCCACGGGGCTATGGCTACACCTTC. It specifies CASSLAAALPRGYGYTF.

The chain joins TRBV5-1 to TRBJ1-5; 9 bases agree with TRBD1. V shed 0 bases and J 5 bases; nucleotides not matched to a gene: 3. The CDR3 sequence is 15 residues long. Germline V gene lookup returns CDR1 SGHRS and CDR2 YFSETQ. Here the CDR3 reads CASSLEGQGHQPQHF. CDR3 sequence (DNA): TGCGCCAGCAGCTTGGAGGGACAGGGACATCAGCCCCAGCATTTT.

The chain links TRBV5-1 to TRBJ2-1; TRBD2 matches at 12 bases. This CDR3 comprises 15 residues. V lost 5 bases, J lost 6 bases, and 6 bases stayed unmatched. Per the germline V gene, CDR1 is SGHRS and CDR2 is YFSETQ. This CDR3 reads CASSLTSGSSNEQFF. CDR3 nucleotides: TGCGCCAGCAGTTTGACTAGCGGGAGTAGCAATGAGCAGTTCTTC.

This clone was found once. The chain links TRBV2 to TRBJ2-1, with 7 nucleotides matching TRBD1. The CDR3 is made up of 13 amino acids. From germline, CDR1 is SNHLY and CDR2 FYNNEI. Trimming removed 8 bases from V and 8 bases from J; junction bases left unmatched: 9. CDR3 residues: CASLVGGEDEQFF. In DNA form, the CDR3 reads TGTGCCAGCCTAGTAGGGGGCGAGGATGAGCAGTTCTTC.

The chain uses TRBV19 and TRBJ2-7; D is possibly TRBD2 (6 bases). Germline CDR1 and CDR2: LNHDA and SQIVND (reference sequence). CDR3 size: 13 residues. Trimming pared 8 bases from V and 3 bases from J, leaving 14 bases between. The CDR3 protein is CASGGTSNYEQYF. The CDR3 DNA is TGTGCCAGTGGGGGGACTTCCAACTACGAGCAGTACTTC. The variable domain in full, completed from reference TRBV19 and TRBJ2-7, reads DGGITQSPKYLFRKEGQNVTLSCEQNLNHDAMYWYRQDPGQGLRLIYYSQIVNDFQKGDIAEGYSVSREKKESFPLTVTSAQKNPTAFYLCASGGTSNYEQYFGPGTRLTVT.

The chain couples TRBV28 to TRBJ1-1; no clear D. CDR3 length: 14 amino acids. V lost 5 bases, J lost 5 bases, and 15 bases lay in between. Germline lookup yields CDR1 MDHEN and CDR2 SYDVKM. The CDR3 loop reads CASSPVVDTTEAFF. The CDR3 bases are TGTGCCAGCAGTCCCGTCGTCGACACTACTGAAGCTTTCTTT.

The rearrangement joins TRBV10-3 to TRBJ2-7; TRBD2 matches 11 bases. CDR1 and CDR2 from the germline V gene are ENHRY and SYGVKD. CDR3 length: 17 amino acids. J lost 0 bases, V lost 6 bases, and 10 bases had no gene match. CDR3 DNA: TGTGCCATCAGCCCCCATCTAGCGGGAGGTCTCTCCTACGAGCAGTACTTC. Its protein product is CAISPHLAGGLSYEQYF.

V gene TRBV19 combines with J gene TRBJ2-7; 7 nucleotides match TRBD2. The V gene end was trimmed by 5 bases and the J gene end by 4 bases; junction bases not matched to a gene: 11. This CDR3 region has 15 residues. CDR1 LNHDA and CDR2 SQIVND come from the germline V gene (reference sequence). CDR3 bases: TGTGCCAGTAGTCTTTCCGGTGGGGGGGATTACGAGCAGTACTTC. Translation gives CASSLSGGGDYEQYF.

As DNA, the CDR3 is TGTGCCAGCAGCCAAGAAATCGGGGGTCTCTCTGGAAACACCATATATTTT. Amino acid sequence: CASSQEIGGLSGNTIYF. The chain links TRBV3-1 (or the pseudogene TRBV3-2) to TRBJ1-3; tentatively, D is TRBD1 (5 bases). CDR1 LGHDT and CDR2 YNNKEL come from the germline V gene (reference sequence). V lost 0 bases and J 0 bases, leaving 12 bases between the germline ends. The CDR3 covers 17 residues.

The chain combines TRBV28 with TRBJ1-5, with 8 bases identical to TRBD1. The germline V gene encodes CDR1 MDHEN and CDR2 SYDVKM. The CDR3 spans 15 residues. The V and J ends lost 8 bases and 4 bases, in that order; junction bases with no gene match: 10. The CDR3 region has the DNA TGTGCCAGCCGCAATTATAGGACAGGGAATCAGCCCCAGCATTTT. Its translation is CASRNYRTGNQPQHF.

The V gene is TRBV15, the J gene TRBJ1-1; the D is unclear. V was cut by 7 bases and J by 5 bases, with 14 bases left in between. CDR1 and CDR2 from the germline V gene are LNHNV and YYDKDF (reference sequence). CDR3 size: 13 residues. CDR3 loop: CATTQYRGTEAFF. CDR3 nucleotides: TGTGCCACCACCCAATACAGAGGGACTGAAGCTTTCTTT.

The genes are TRBV15 and TRBJ2-2; 10 bases are a match to TRBD1. Germline trimming cut 0 bases from V and 6 bases from J; bases unmatched to any gene: 4. Germline V gene data show CDR1 as LNHNV and CDR2 as YYDKDF (reference sequence). This CDR3 comprises 16 residues. The CDR3 reads CATSRDRDRGSGELFF. CDR3 nucleotides: TGTGCCACCAGCAGAGACCGGGACAGGGGATCCGGGGAGCTGTTTTTT.

This chain joins TRBV9 and TRBJ2-1; 11 nucleotides agree with TRBD2. CDR1 and CDR2 from the germline V gene are SGDLS and YYNGEE. The CDR3 spans 14 residues. The V gene end was trimmed by 3 bases and the J gene end by 8 bases; junction bases not matched to a gene: 4. The CDR3 loop reads CASSETSGIHEQFF. The CDR3 bases are TGTGCCAGCAGCGAGACTAGCGGGATTCATGAGCAGTTCTTC.

This clone was picked up one time. The V gene is TRBV30, the J gene TRBJ2-5, with 10 bases fitting TRBD1. V was clipped by 0 bases and J by 5 bases; unmatched bases: 6. The CDR3 runs to 15 residues. In germline, CDR1 is GTSNPN, CDR2 SVGIG (reference sequence). The CDR3 nucleotides read TGTGCCTGGAGTGTACGGACAGGGGGTGGGGAGACCCAGTACTTC. Protein product: CAWSVRTGGGETQYF.

V and J are TRBV20-1 and TRBJ1-1; D call uncertain. Germline V gene lookup returns CDR1 DFQATT and CDR2 SNEGSKA (reference sequence). Trimming took off 6 bases at V and 1 base at J, with 6 bases between the two ends. The CDR3 has 11 residues. For the CDR3, the DNA is TGCAGTGCACGAGGGAACACTGAAGCTTTCTTT. Protein: CSARGNTEAFF.

The chain is built from TRBV27 and TRBJ2-1, with TRBD2 matching over 12 bases. Losses at the gene ends were 3 bases for V and 9 bases for J; bases not matched to a gene: 12. Germline V lookup: CDR1 MNHEY, CDR2 SMNVEV (reference sequence). The CDR3 has 17 residues. Here the CDR3 reads CASSFTTGASGRGEQFF. CDR3 DNA: TGTGCCAGCAGTTTTACCACGGGGGCTAGCGGGAGGGGTGAGCAGTTCTTC.

The chain uses TRBV9 and TRBJ1-1, with 7 bases matching TRBD1. The CDR3 is 13 residues long. Per germline, CDR1 SGDLS and CDR2 YYNGEE. The V and J ends lost 3 bases and 10 bases, in that order; junction bases with no gene match: 9. The CDR3 sequence: CASSATFTGVAFF. DNA of the CDR3: TGTGCCAGCAGCGCCACTTTTACAGGGGTAGCTTTCTTT. Supplemented by reference TRBV9 and TRBJ1-1, the full variable domain reads DSGVTQTPKHLITATGQRVTLRCSPRSGDLSVYWYQQSLDQGLQFLIQYYNGEERAKGNILERFSAQQFPDLHSELNLSSLELGDSALYFCASSATFTGVAFFGQGTRLTVV.

For the CDR3, the DNA is TGTGCCTGGAGTTCGCAGGGGAATCAGCCCCAGCATTTT. It translates to CAWSSQGNQPQHF. The V gene is TRBV30, the J gene TRBJ1-5; D is possibly TRBD1 (6 bases). V was shortened by 2 bases and J by 4 bases, with 9 bases between the two germline ends. In germline, CDR1 is GTSNPN, CDR2 SVGIG (reference sequence). CDR3 length equals 13 residues.